The next 9 T cell receptor beta chains were all read from a single sample in a study of T-cell memory formation after mild COVID-19. TCRdb re-called the 5' RACE reads with MiXCR, one entry per CDR3 protein. This sample has hundreds of thousands of distinct CDR3 sequences, with about an eighth found just once. Sequencing was performed on PBMCs or a T cell subset sorted from them (not recorded which). The receptors stem from a man between 18 and 35 years old who had mild COVID-19 (a few samples of this study predate the infection). Cell type and time point are not known.

The chain has TRBV5-1 and TRBJ2-4; D remains unclear. The CDR3 contains 15 residues. Per germline, CDR1 SGHRS and CDR2 YFSETQ. The V and J ends lost 3 bases and 1 base respectively, with 11 bases between them. The CDR3 spells CASSSAVMAKNIQYF. CDR3 DNA: TGCGCCAGCAGCTCTGCCGTTATGGCCAAAAACATTCAGTACTTC.

The chain recombines TRBV20-1 with TRBJ2-7, with D perhaps TRBD2 (5 bases). CDR1 and CDR2 (germline): DFQATT, SNEGSKA (reference sequence). The CDR3 covers 12 residues. V was shortened by 3 bases and J by 2 bases, with 8 bases between the two germline ends. Here the CDR3 reads CSARKEAYEQYV. CDR3 DNA sequence: TGCAGTGCTAGGAAGGAGGCCTACGAGCAGTACGTC.

This clonotype was observed a handful of times. The chain carries TRBV12-3 or TRBV12-4 and TRBJ2-7; D might be TRBD1 or TRBD2, each matching 5 bases. CDR3 length equals 13 residues. Trimming removed 3 bases from V and 4 bases from J, with 10 bases in between. In DNA, the CDR3 is TGTGCCAGCAGTTTGGGGGTAGAGTACGAGCAGTACTTC. Amino acid sequence: CASSLGVEYEQYF.

In this sample, this clonotype turned up a few times. This rearrangement joins TRBV7-2 to TRBJ2-3; D gene uncertain. V shed 6 bases and J shed 0 bases, with 10 bases lying between them. The germline CDR1 and CDR2 sequences are SGHTA and FQGNSA. There are 14 residues in the CDR3. The CDR3 DNA reads as TGTGCCAGCAGGCGGATACCTAGCACAGATACGCAGTATTTT. As protein: CASRRIPSTDTQYF.

The table lists this clonotype with a few counts. The chain has TRBV5-5 and TRBJ2-1; D is possibly TRBD1 (6 bases). Germline V lookup: CDR1 SGHKS, CDR2 YYEKEE (reference sequence). With 1 base removed from V and 8 bases from J, the gap between germline ends came to 13 bases. The CDR3 loop spans 14 amino acids. The CDR3 sequence is CASSLFQGFYEQFF. In nucleotides, the CDR3 is TGTGCCAGCAGCTTGTTTCAGGGGTTTTATGAGCAGTTCTTC.

The chain couples TRBV18 to TRBJ1-3; D ambiguous. This CDR3 comprises 17 residues. The V end lost 3 bases, the J end lost 0 bases, and 15 bases lay between the germline ends. Germline V lookup: CDR1 KGHSH, CDR2 LQKENI. The DNA for the CDR3 is TGTGCCAGCTCACCTCAAGAATTGCCCACCTCTGGAAACACCATATATTTT. Translated, it gives CASSPQELPTSGNTIYF.

This clonotype showed up just a few times. A much more abundant neighbour one base away suggests this may be a read error. The V and J genes are TRBV6-5 and TRBJ2-5; D is perhaps TRBD1 (6 bases). The CDR3 runs 13 residues. The V end was cut by 7 bases, the J end by 2 bases, with 11 bases between. Germline loops: CDR1 MNHEY, CDR2 SVGAGI. CDR3 nucleotide sequence: TGTGCCAGCACCCTACAGGGTCAAGAGACCCAGTACTTC. It specifies CASTLQGQETQYF.

The chain carries TRBV29-1 and TRBJ1-1, with a weak D call TRBD1 (5 bases). The CDR3 consists of 12 residues. V lost 6 bases, J lost 3 bases, and 11 bases lay in between. Germline V gives CDR1 SQVTM, CDR2 ANQGSEA. CDR3 loop: CSVEGWDTEAFF. The CDR3 DNA follows: TGCAGCGTGGAGGGGTGGGACACTGAAGCTTTCTTT.

The V gene is TRBV9, the J gene TRBJ2-7; 7 bases fit TRBD2. The V gene's germline CDR1 is SGDLS and CDR2 YYNGEE. Losses at the gene ends were 2 bases for V and 3 bases for J; bases not matched to a gene: 8. The CDR3 runs to 15 residues. CDR3 nucleotide sequence: TGTGCCAGCAGCGTGGGGGGGACCCCCGTCTACGAGCAGTACTTC. Translating it yields CASSVGGTPVYEQYF.